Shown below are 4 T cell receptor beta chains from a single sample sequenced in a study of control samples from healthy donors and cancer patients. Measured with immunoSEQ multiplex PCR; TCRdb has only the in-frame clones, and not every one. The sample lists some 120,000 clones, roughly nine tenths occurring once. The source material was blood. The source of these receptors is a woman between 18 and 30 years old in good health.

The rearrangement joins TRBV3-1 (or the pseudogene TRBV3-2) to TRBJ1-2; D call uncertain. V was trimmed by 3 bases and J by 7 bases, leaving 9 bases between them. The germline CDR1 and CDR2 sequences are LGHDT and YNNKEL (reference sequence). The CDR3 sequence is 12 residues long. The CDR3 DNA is TGTGCCAGCAGCCAGGGAATTCGTGGCTACACCTTC. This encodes CASSQGIRGYTF.

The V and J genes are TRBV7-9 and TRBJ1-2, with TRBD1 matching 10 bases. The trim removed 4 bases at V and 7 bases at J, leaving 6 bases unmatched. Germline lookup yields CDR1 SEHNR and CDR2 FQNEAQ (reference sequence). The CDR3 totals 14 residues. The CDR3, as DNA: TGTGCCAGCAGCTCCCGGGACAGGGGCCGTGGCTACACCTTC. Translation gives CASSSRDRGRGYTF.

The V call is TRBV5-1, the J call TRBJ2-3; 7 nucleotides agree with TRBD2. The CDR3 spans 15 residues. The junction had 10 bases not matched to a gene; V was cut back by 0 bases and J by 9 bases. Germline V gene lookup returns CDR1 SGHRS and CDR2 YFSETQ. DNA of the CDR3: TGCGCCAGCAGCTTGGGGTTCGGGGGGACGGGAACGCAGTATTTT. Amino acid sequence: CASSLGFGGTGTQYF. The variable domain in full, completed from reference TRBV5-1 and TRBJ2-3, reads KAGVTQTPRYLIKTRGQQVTLSCSPISGHRSVSWYQQTPGQGLQFLFEYFSETQRNKGNFPGRFSGRQFSNSRSEMNVSTLELGDSALYLCASSLGFGGTGTQYFGPGTRLTVL.

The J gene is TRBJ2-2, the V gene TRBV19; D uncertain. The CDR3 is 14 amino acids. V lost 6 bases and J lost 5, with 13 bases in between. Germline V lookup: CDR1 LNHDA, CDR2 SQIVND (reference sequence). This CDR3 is CASRPKAGTGELFF. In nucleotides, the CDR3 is TGTGCCAGTAGGCCTAAAGCCGGGACCGGGGAGCTGTTTTTT.